This T cell receptor (beta chain) is drawn from a study of cytomegalovirus exposure and HLA in healthy donors. Broader study findings: Rarity marked most TCR sequences, yet some public TCRs occurred in many donors.

The data were produced by immunoSEQ multiplex PCR, yet TCRdb's version contains in-frame clones alone and is incomplete. The sample has 150,000 to 200,000 clones; about 81% are singletons. A word on this clone: The antigen remains undetermined.

Sequenced input: PBMCs. This TCR came from a woman in her thirties in good health and CMV-seronegative.

The CDR3 DNA reads TGTGCCAGTACCCCGACGGAGCAGAGGCGCAATGAGCAGTTCTTC. This gives the protein CASTPTEQRRNEQFF. The chain employs TRBV19 and TRBJ2-1, with D unclear. Germline CDR1 and CDR2: LNHDA and SQIVND (reference sequence). Trimming cost V 7 bases and J 6 bases, with 19 bases left between them. This CDR3 contains 15 residues.